The sequence of this T cell receptor (beta chain) was determined in a study of cytotoxic CD8 clonotypes in ibrutinib-treated CLL. CDR3 length: 15 amino acids. V was trimmed by 5 bases and J by 5 bases, leaving 16 bases between them. In germline, CDR1 is ENHRY, CDR2 SYGVKD. Sequencing was performed with immunoSEQ multiplex PCR; in TCRdb, only in-frame clones are kept and a portion is missing. The sample lists 75,000 to 80,000 clones, roughly 80% occurring once. The source was PBMCs, collected after 24 months of ibrutinib treatment. This chain connects TRBV10-3 to TRBJ1-5; D possibly corresponds to TRBD1 (5 bases). The sequence derives from a human donor with chronic lymphocytic leukemia. CDR3: CAISILQGAHQPQHF. The DNA of the CDR3 is TGTGCCATCAGTATCCTGCAGGGAGCACATCAGCCCCAGCATTTT.